This is a list of T cell receptor beta chains from one sample in a study of cytomegalovirus exposure and HLA in healthy donors. Assay used: immunoSEQ multiplex PCR; TCRdb lists only in-frame clones, some missing. The sample lists roughly 120,000 clones; over 65% were seen once. Sequencing input: PBMCs. Receptors were obtained from a woman aged 40 to 50 in good health and CMV-seropositive. Both conserved end residues are part of each CDR3. Each record gives: CDR3 protein, CDR3 DNA, J gene, clone size, D gene, V gene. A D gene is named only where the DNA matches it firmly. Not all rows give a size; the values are once, few, many and, for expanded clones, a class.

CASRGGGRRSPLHF	TGTGCCAGCAGAGGCGGGGGGCGCAGGTCACCCCTCCACTTT	TRBJ1-6	few	.	TRBV7-8
CASRQGSGNTIYF	TGTGCCAGCAGACAAGGTAGCGGAAACACCATATATTTT	TRBJ1-3	.	.	TRBV7-6
CASNFEISGGSGYTF	TGTGCCAGCAATTTCGAAATCTCGGGGGGGAGTGGCTACACCTTC	TRBJ1-2	.	.	TRBV21-1
CASSEVGEDTQYF	TGTGCCAGCAGTGAAGTAGGGGAAGATACGCAGTATTTT	TRBJ2-3	.	.	TRBV6-1
CASSVEASGSYEQYF	TGTGCCAGCAGCGTAGAGGCTAGCGGATCCTACGAGCAGTACTTC	TRBJ2-7	few	TRBD2	TRBV9
CASSLGGTSDNEQFF	TGTGCCAGCAGCCTAGGGGGGACTAGCGACAATGAGCAGTTCTTC	TRBJ2-1	.	TRBD2	TRBV11-2
CASSPGLAATYEQYF	TGTGCCAGCTCACCGGGACTAGCGGCAACCTACGAGCAGTACTTC	TRBJ2-7	.	TRBD2	TRBV18
CASSLVGGRETQYF	TGCGCCAGCAGCTTGGTTGGGGGCCGGGAGACCCAGTACTTC	TRBJ2-5	.	.	TRBV5-1
CASAWGGEGETQYF	TGTGCCAGCGCATGGGGGGGGGAGGGAGAGACCCAGTACTTC	TRBJ2-5	.	TRBD2	TRBV7-2
CASSTPGQARTDTQYF	TGTGCCAGCAGCACCCCGGGACAGGCGCGCACAGATACGCAGTATTTT	TRBJ2-3	.	.	TRBV21-1
CASSLDPWGSGSAEELFF	TGTGCCAGCAGCTTAGATCCTTGGGGTAGCGGGAGTGCCGAGGAGCTGTTTTTT	TRBJ2-2	.	TRBD2	TRBV11-3
CASSHRQGDEQYF	TGCGCCAGCAGCCATCGGCAGGGCGACGAGCAGTACTTC	TRBJ2-7	few	.	TRBV4-1
CASSPLGREVGNTIYF	TGTGCCAGTAGTCCACTCGGCAGGGAGGTTGGAAACACCATATATTTT	TRBJ1-3	once	.	TRBV19
CASSRTGGINEQFF	TGTGCCAGCAGTCGGACAGGGGGAATAAATGAGCAGTTCTTC	TRBJ2-1	.	TRBD1	TRBV6-5
CASSPRQGAYEQYF	TGTGCCAGCAGCCCCCGACAGGGCGCCTACGAGCAGTACTTC	TRBJ2-7	.	TRBD1	TRBV5-8
CASSIDLARSTDTQYF	TGTGCCAGTAGTATAGATCTGGCTAGGAGCACAGATACGCAGTATTTT	TRBJ2-3	.	.	TRBV19
CASSLAGLNEQFF	TGTGCCAGCAGCTTGGCGGGATTGAATGAGCAGTTCTTC	TRBJ2-1	.	.	TRBV5-4
CASSPDGGRAQETQYF	TGCGCCAGCAGCCCCGACGGCGGGAGGGCCCAAGAGACCCAGTACTTC	TRBJ2-5	.	TRBD2	TRBV4-3
CASSIGETDEQYF	TGTGCCAGTAGTATAGGAGAAACCGACGAGCAGTACTTC	TRBJ2-7	.	.	TRBV19
CASSYTLSGGDYEQYF	TGCGCCAGCAGCTACACCCTATCGGGGGGGGACTACGAGCAGTACTTC	TRBJ2-7	few	TRBD2	TRBV5-1
CASTPRQDIQETQYF	TGTGCCAGCACCCCAAGACAGGACATCCAAGAGACCCAGTACTTC	TRBJ2-5	.	.	TRBV7-8
CASSLGQGGNQPQHF	TGTGCCAGCAGCTTAGGACAGGGTGGCAATCAGCCCCAGCATTTT	TRBJ1-5	.	TRBD1	TRBV11-2
CASSPTGNYGYTF	TGTGCCAGTAGCCCAACAGGGAACTATGGCTACACCTTC	TRBJ1-2	.	.	TRBV19
CASQSIAGSYNEQFF	TGTGCCAGCCAATCCATAGCGGGATCCTACAATGAGCAGTTCTTC	TRBJ2-1	.	TRBD2	TRBV5-4
CASSWTGEDGYTF	TGTGCCAGCAGTTGGACAGGGGAGGATGGCTACACCTTC	TRBJ1-2	.	TRBD1	TRBV6-1
CASSLGRGVSYNEQFF	TGTGCCAGCAGCCTGGGGCGGGGAGTCTCCTACAATGAGCAGTTCTTC	TRBJ2-1	.	.	TRBV11-3
CASRPRGGQGGLDIQYF	TGTGCCAGCAGGCCTAGGGGAGGACAGGGTGGACTTGACATTCAGTACTTC	TRBJ2-4	once	TRBD1	TRBV5-8
CASSLTDSGNTIYF	TGTGCCAGCAGCTTAACTGACTCTGGAAACACCATATATTTT	TRBJ1-3	.	.	TRBV11-2
CASSLFSTRGNTEAFF	TGTGCCAGCAGCTTATTTTCTACCCGAGGGAACACTGAAGCTTTCTTT	TRBJ1-1	.	.	TRBV7-8
CASSRQGMNTEAFF	TGTGCCAGTAGTAGACAGGGGATGAACACTGAAGCTTTCTTT	TRBJ1-1	.	TRBD1	TRBV19
CASSLNTFYGYTF	TGTGCCAGCAGCTTGAACACCTTTTATGGCTACACCTTC	TRBJ1-2	few	.	TRBV7-2
CASSRGAEAFF	TGTGCCAGCAGCAGGGGCGCTGAAGCTTTCTTT	TRBJ1-1	.	.	TRBV5-4
CASSLQGNQNNEQFF	TGCGCCAGCAGCTTGCAGGGGAACCAGAACAATGAGCAGTTCTTC	TRBJ2-1	.	.	TRBV5-1
CSVGGQGEQPQHF	TGCAGCGTTGGGGGACAGGGGGAACAGCCCCAGCATTTT	TRBJ1-5	once	TRBD1	TRBV29-1
CAISPGLNNSPLHF	TGTGCCATCAGTCCGGGACTTAATAATTCACCCCTCCACTTT	TRBJ1-6	.	.	TRBV10-3
CASSMSRVDYGYTF	TGTGCCAGTAGTATGTCTCGGGTTGACTATGGCTACACCTTC	TRBJ1-2	.	.	TRBV19
CASSFGSATSYEQYF	TGTGCCAGCAGCTTTGGGAGCGCAACTTCGTACGAGCAGTACTTC	TRBJ2-7	.	.	TRBV7-2
CASSPEAGGPKEQFF	TGTGCCAGCAGTCCCGAAGCGGGAGGGCCGAAAGAGCAGTTCTTC	TRBJ2-1	few	TRBD2	TRBV2
CASSQDAGSGYEQYF	TGCGCCAGCAGCCAAGATGCAGGGTCCGGTTACGAGCAGTACTTC	TRBJ2-7	.	.	TRBV4-1
CASRPAGTPDNEQFF	TGTGCCAGCAGGCCCGCCGGGACACCCGACAATGAGCAGTTCTTC	TRBJ2-1	.	.	TRBV27
CASSAQGVDGYTF	TGTGCCAGCAGCGCACAGGGCGTGGATGGCTACACCTTC	TRBJ1-2	.	.	TRBV7-2
CASSVRGTNQNEQFF	TGTGCCAGCAGCGTACGAGGGACTAACCAGAATGAGCAGTTCTTC	TRBJ2-1	.	TRBD2	TRBV9
CATSRDPAGQGNTIYF	TGTGCCACCAGCAGAGACCCCGCCGGACAGGGAAACACCATATATTTT	TRBJ1-3	few	.	TRBV15
CASSQAGEVTGELFF	TGCGCCAGCAGCCAAGCGGGAGAGGTCACCGGGGAGCTGTTTTTT	TRBJ2-2	.	.	TRBV4-1
CASSVEPSGSYEQYF	TGTGCCAGCAGCGTAGAACCTAGCGGGAGCTACGAGCAGTACTTC	TRBJ2-7	.	TRBD2	TRBV9
CASSLVSRRDNEKLFF	TGTGCCAGCAGCTTAGTTTCCCGCAGGGATAATGAAAAACTGTTTTTT	TRBJ1-4	.	.	TRBV7-2
CASSSPQGRSSPLHF	TGTGCCAGCAGTTCCCCCCAGGGGCGAAGTTCACCCCTCCACTTT	TRBJ1-6	.	.	TRBV27
CASSLVDREAYF	TGTGCCAGCAGCTTGGTGGACAGGGAGGCGTACTTC	TRBJ2-7	.	TRBD1	TRBV5-6
CASSQDQGGGVQEPQHF	TGCGCCAGCAGCCAAGATCAGGGAGGGGGTGTTCAGGAGCCCCAGCATTTT	TRBJ1-5	.	.	TRBV4-1
CASITGNHNYGYTF	TGTGCCAGCATAACAGGGAACCATAACTATGGCTACACCTTC	TRBJ1-2	.	.	TRBV6-1
CASSLEGGGYYEQYF	TGTGCCAGCAGCTTAGAGGGAGGCGGATACTACGAGCAGTACTTC	TRBJ2-7	.	.	TRBV11-2
CASSYSDKPYYGYTF	TGTGCCAGCAGTTACTCGGACAAGCCTTACTATGGCTACACCTTC	TRBJ1-2	.	.	TRBV6-5
CASSPSGGTNTEAFF	TGTGCCAGTAGTCCTTCGGGGGGGACGAACACTGAAGCTTTCTTT	TRBJ1-1	many	.	TRBV19
CASTDRAGSYGYTF	TGTGCCAGCACAGACAGAGCAGGGTCCTATGGCTACACCTTC	TRBJ1-2	.	.	TRBV2
CASSLRLAGATGELFF	TGTGCCAGCAGCCTAAGACTAGCGGGAGCCACCGGGGAGCTGTTTTTT	TRBJ2-2	.	TRBD2	TRBV9
CASSQETVAGGYTF	TGTGCCAGCAGCCAAGAAACGGTCGCAGGTGGCTACACCTTC	TRBJ1-2	.	.	TRBV14
CASSLGPSSYNEQFF	TGTGCCAGCAGCTTAGGGCCTAGCTCCTACAATGAGCAGTTCTTC	TRBJ2-1	few	.	TRBV7-2
CASSPRDREKTQYF	TGTGCCAGCTCACCCCGGGACAGGGAAAAGACCCAGTACTTC	TRBJ2-5	.	TRBD1	TRBV18
CASSPGLSNTEAFF	TGTGCCAGCAGCCCGGGACTCTCGAACACTGAAGCTTTCTTT	TRBJ1-1	.	.	TRBV7-9
CASSLAIYFSGQGETQYF	TGTGCCAGCAGCTTAGCGATTTATTTCAGCGGGCAAGGGGAGACCCAGTACTTC	TRBJ2-5	.	.	TRBV7-8